This T cell receptor (beta chain) was identified during a study of blood T cell repertoires in COVID-19. TCRdb's table, derived via immunoSEQ multiplex PCR, lists solely in-frame clones and lacks some. The sample lists 180,000 or so clones; roughly three quarters were seen once. Germline V gene lookup returns CDR1 SGDLS and CDR2 YYNGEE. The CDR3 has 13 amino acids. With 6 bases removed from V and 2 bases from J, the gap between germline ends came to 8 bases. The V and J genes are TRBV9 and TRBJ1-4; no definite D call. This clonotype originated in a man aged 55 to 70 who had been exposed to COVID-19. The sequenced sample was PBMCs or T cells enriched from blood (not recorded which). CDR3 amino acids: CASIPGTNEKLFF. The CDR3 nucleotides are TGTGCCAGCATACCCGGGACTAATGAAAAACTGTTTTTT.